The 20 T cell receptor beta chains in this list originate from one sample, sequenced in a study of CD8 T cells in Susac syndrome. RNA, at 0.5 to 1 ug, was reverse transcribed with random hexamers. TCRdb recomputed calls from the immunoSEQ multiplex PCR reads with MiXCR, one row per CDR3 protein. The table lists approximately 200,000 distinct CDR3 sequences, roughly 92% of them singletons. Sequenced input: CD8+ T cells from PBMCs. The source is a human donor with multiple sclerosis.

The chain combines TRBV15 with TRBJ2-1; TRBD1 agrees at 7 bases. The CDR3 consists of 16 residues. V lost 4 bases to trimming and J lost 6 bases; unmatched junction nucleotides: 12. CDR1 and CDR2 from the germline V gene are LNHNV and YYDKDF (reference sequence). CDR3 loop: CATSNFDREYANEQFF. CDR3 coding DNA: TGTGCCACCAGCAACTTCGACAGGGAGTATGCCAATGAGCAGTTCTTC.

In its sample, this clonotype was seen a few times. One junction end disagrees with the germline gene, perhaps due to a read error. This chain joins TRBV9 and TRBJ1-6; D remains ambiguous. The CDR3 length is 14 residues. CDR1 and CDR2 from the germline V gene are SGDLS and YYNGEE. The CDR3 loop reads CASSLEPYNSPLHF. The DNA of the CDR3 is TGTGCCAGCAGCCTAGAACCCTATAATTCACCCCTCCATTTT.

This rearrangement joins TRBV6-2 or TRBV6-3 to TRBJ1-5, with 7 bases aligning to TRBD1. Germline trimming cut 4 bases from V and 0 bases from J; bases unmatched to any gene: 12. Germline V lookup: CDR1 MNHEY, CDR2 SVGEGT. The CDR3 has 18 residues. CDR3 sequence: CASSFVLRQGNSNQPQHF. DNA of the CDR3: TGTGCCAGCAGTTTCGTACTTCGACAGGGCAATAGCAATCAGCCCCAGCATTTT.

CDR3: CASSLAQGGAQPQHF. CDR3 bases: TGTGCCAGCAGCTTGGCCCAGGGGGGGGCTCAGCCCCAGCATTTT. The V and J genes are TRBV5-6 and TRBJ1-5; TRBD1 aligns across 7 bases. The germline V gene has CDR1 SGHDT and CDR2 YYEEEE. The J segment lost 6 bases and the V segment lost 0 bases, leaving 6 bases of the junction unmatched. The CDR3 is 15 amino acids.

This rearrangement joins TRBV5-6 to TRBJ2-7; tentatively, D is TRBD2 (5 bases). Per germline, CDR1 SGHDT and CDR2 YYEEEE. Trimming removed 4 bases from V and 0 bases from J, with 20 bases in between. The CDR3 covers 17 residues. The chain's CDR3 is CASSPLGVSHLSYEQYF. The CDR3 DNA sequence: TGTGCCAGCAGCCCTCTCGGGGTGTCCCACCTCTCCTACGAGCAGTACTTC.

V is TRBV5-1 and J is TRBJ2-7; the match to TRBD2 covers 13 bases. The CDR3 spans 17 residues. The trim removed 4 bases at V and 2 bases at J, leaving 9 bases unmatched. Germline CDR1 and CDR2: SGHRS and YFSETQ. CDR3 DNA sequence: TGCGCCAGCAGCCCCGGACTAGCGGGAGCTATCCCCTACGAGCAGTACTTC. This encodes CASSPGLAGAIPYEQYF.

The V call is TRBV29-1, the J call TRBJ2-1; D might be TRBD1 (6 bases). Trimming took 7 bases from V and 5 from J, leaving 9 bases between them. The germline V gene encodes CDR1 SQVTM and CDR2 ANQGSEA. The CDR3 totals 11 residues. The CDR3 reads CSGYRDNEQFF. For the CDR3, the DNA is TGCAGCGGGTACAGGGACAATGAGCAGTTCTTC.

The V call is TRBV20-1, the J call TRBJ1-1; D is unclear. Germline V gene lookup returns CDR1 DFQATT and CDR2 SNEGSKA (reference sequence). V was cut by 0 bases and J by 5 bases, with 10 bases left in between. CDR3 length equals 13 residues. The DNA of the CDR3 is TGCAGTGCTAGAGAGATTGTGGGGACTGAAGCTTTCTTT. It is translated as CSAREIVGTEAFF.

The V and J genes are TRBV5-8 and TRBJ2-7; D is undetermined. The V and J ends lost 0 bases and 4 bases respectively, with 11 bases between them. Germline CDR1 SGHTS, CDR2 YDEGEE. This CDR3 contains 14 residues. CDR3 nucleotide sequence: TGTGCCAGCAGCTTGGGCCCAGCCGGGTACGAGCAGTACTTC. This translates into CASSLGPAGYEQYF.

The V call is TRBV20-1, the J call TRBJ2-2, with 8 nucleotides matching TRBD2. Trimming cost V 5 bases and J 5 bases; bases outside gene matches: 10. The CDR3 length is 15 residues. Germline CDR1 reads DFQATT; CDR2 reads SNEGSKA (reference sequence). CDR3 in DNA: TGCAGTGCTCTTAGCGGGAAGGATTGGACCGGGGAGCTGTTTTTT. This sequence encodes CSALSGKDWTGELFF.

The chain carries TRBV27 and TRBJ1-5; a weak D match, TRBD1 (5 bases). Trimming left V 4 bases short and J 6 bases short, with 10 bases between. The CDR3 totals 13 residues. Germline V gene lookup returns CDR1 MNHEY and CDR2 SMNVEV (reference sequence). The CDR3 coding sequence is TGTGCCAGCAGTTACGCCGGGGGTCAGCCCCAGCATTTT. Its translation: CASSYAGGQPQHF.

Regarding this clonotype: The junction differs from germline at one of its ends, possibly a read error. The chain recombines TRBV7-7 with TRBJ2-1; maybe TRBD2 (6 bases). The germline V gene encodes CDR1 SSHAT and CDR2 FNYEAQ (reference sequence). CDR3 size: 14 residues. The CDR3 loop reads CASSLPGAYNEQFF. The CDR3 nucleotides are TGTGCTAGCAGCTTACCGGGGGCCTACAATGAGCAGTTCTTC.

The chain couples TRBV27 to TRBJ2-1; no clear D gene. There are 12 residues in the CDR3. Germline loops: CDR1 MNHEY, CDR2 SMNVEV (reference sequence). V was pared by 5 bases and J by 3 bases, with 5 bases between. CDR3 DNA sequence: TGTGCCAGCAGTCTGAACTACAATGAGCAGTTCTTC. It encodes CASSLNYNEQFF.

V is TRBV7-2 and J is TRBJ1-1; D perhaps matches TRBD1 (6 bases). Looked up from germline, CDR1 is SGHTA and CDR2 is FQGNSA. The CDR3 sequence is 17 residues long. Trimming left V 5 bases short and J 2 bases short, with 21 bases between. The CDR3: CASSPSPTGYYNTEAFF. The CDR3 DNA sequence: TGTGCCAGCAGCCCCAGCCCGACAGGCTATTATAACACTGAAGCTTTCTTT.

This chain joins TRBV7-2 and TRBJ1-1, with D possibly TRBD1 on 6 matching bases. The CDR3 has 16 residues. V was trimmed by 5 bases and J by 0 bases, leaving 16 bases between them. Germline V gene sequence: CDR1 SGHTA, CDR2 FQGNSA. In nucleotides, the CDR3 is TGTGCCAGCAGCACCGTGGCAGGGGCGATGAACACTGAAGCTTTCTTT. Amino acids: CASSTVAGAMNTEAFF.

The chain has TRBV7-2 and TRBJ2-1; weak D call: TRBD2 (5 bases). The CDR3 length is 15 residues. V lost 5 bases and J 5 bases, leaving 16 bases between the germline ends. Germline assignment: CDR1 SGHTA and CDR2 FQGNSA. The CDR3 sequence is CASSIRAARNNEQFF. The CDR3 nucleotides read TGTGCCAGCAGCATTAGAGCGGCTCGGAACAATGAGCAGTTCTTC.

The chain combines TRBV30 with TRBJ2-5, with a possible D match to TRBD2 (7 bases). This CDR3 comprises 14 residues. The V gene's germline CDR1 is GTSNPN and CDR2 SVGIG (reference sequence). V lost 0 bases and J 10 bases, leaving 18 bases between the germline ends. CDR3 in amino acids: CAWSVQRGAAFQYF. The CDR3, as DNA: TGTGCCTGGAGTGTACAACGGGGGGCCGCTTTCCAGTACTTC.

This clonotype came up a few times. This rearrangement joins TRBV13 to TRBJ2-7, with D perhaps matching TRBD2 (5 bases). Germline V gene data show CDR1 as PRHDT and CDR2 as FYEKMQ (reference sequence). The V end lost 9 bases, the J end lost 0 bases, and 9 bases lay between the germline ends. The CDR3 has 12 residues. CDR3 DNA sequence: TGTGCCAGTTCGGAGGCCTCCTACGAGCAGTACTTC. It encodes CASSEASYEQYF.

The chain carries TRBV10-3 and TRBJ2-1; 10 bases match TRBD2. Germline assignment: CDR1 ENHRY and CDR2 SYGVKD. The trim removed 4 bases at V and 5 bases at J, leaving 11 bases unmatched. The CDR3 is 17 amino acids. CDR3 protein: CAISGHVAGGAHNEQFF. The CDR3 DNA reads TGTGCCATCAGTGGACACGTAGCGGGAGGCGCTCACAATGAGCAGTTCTTC.

This rearrangement joins TRBV24-1 to TRBJ2-3, with D uncertain. V was clipped by 0 bases and J by 6 bases, with 6 bases between them. The CDR3 has 13 amino acids. Looked up from germline, CDR1 is KGHDR and CDR2 is SFDVKD. The CDR3 sequence: CATSDLVADTQYF. CDR3 bases: TGTGCCACCAGTGATTTGGTTGCCGATACGCAGTATTTT.